The TCR beta chain described here comes from a study of shared clonotypes between healthy human individuals. Overall study context: There were three CD4 naive, three CD4 memory, two CD8 naive and one CD8 memory plates per donor.

About this clone itself: Its antigen is not known.

V was shortened by 7 bases and J by 7 bases, with 17 bases between the two germline ends. Germline values: CDR1 ENHRY, CDR2 SYGVKD. The CDR3 loop spans 14 amino acids. Participating donors were healthy, HIV-negative adults free of recent acute infections or vaccinations. Sequencing used immunoSEQ multiplex PCR; TCRdb keeps in-frame clones, though not all of them. In the table there are a few million clones, around 95% of which are singletons. Study outcomes and limitations: Apart from blood, nothing was sampled; tissue repertoires likely differ. Non-shared clonotypes had lower generation probabilities than clonotypes shared by all four sorted-subset donors.

The chain uses TRBV10-3 and TRBJ2-1; no firm D call. The receptor comes from a young man in good health. Sequenced input: naive CD4+ T cells sorted from blood. Stated subset: CD45RA+ positively selected. The CDR3: CAITSSTETNEQFF. In DNA form, the CDR3 reads TGTGCCATCACTTCCAGCACAGAAACGAATGAGCAGTTCTTC.